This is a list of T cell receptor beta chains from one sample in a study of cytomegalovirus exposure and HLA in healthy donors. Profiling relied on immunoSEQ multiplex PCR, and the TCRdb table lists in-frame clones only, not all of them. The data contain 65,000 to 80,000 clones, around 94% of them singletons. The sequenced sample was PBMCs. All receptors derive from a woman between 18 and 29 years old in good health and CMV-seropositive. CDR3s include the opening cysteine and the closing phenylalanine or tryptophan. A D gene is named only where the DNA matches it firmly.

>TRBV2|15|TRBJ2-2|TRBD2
CASKGTSGNTGELFF
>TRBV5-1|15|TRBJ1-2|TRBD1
CASSLDGQGVYGYTF
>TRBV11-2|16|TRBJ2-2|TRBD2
CASSSTSGRVTGELFF
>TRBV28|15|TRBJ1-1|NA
CASSLEDSLNTEAFF
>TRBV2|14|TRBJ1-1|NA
CASKGVRVGTEAFF
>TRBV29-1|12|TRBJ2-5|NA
CSVDGSQETQYF
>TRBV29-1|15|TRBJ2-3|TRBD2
CSVELIRGGTGTQYF
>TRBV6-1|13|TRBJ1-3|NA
CAIGISSGNTIYF
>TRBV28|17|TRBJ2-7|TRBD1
CASSPHTGDRSSYEQYF
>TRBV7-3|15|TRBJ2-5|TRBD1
CASRLPQGIRETQYF
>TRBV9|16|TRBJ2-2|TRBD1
CASSTIRGPGTGELFF
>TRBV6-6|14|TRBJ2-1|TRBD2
CASRVAGPDNEQFF
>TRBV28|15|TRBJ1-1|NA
CASSSLLGSGGEAFF
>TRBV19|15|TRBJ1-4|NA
CASSPGDNHNEKLFF
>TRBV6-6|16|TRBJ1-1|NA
CASSPAGGAANTEAFF
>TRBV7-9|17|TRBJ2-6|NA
CASSLHRDLSGANVLTF
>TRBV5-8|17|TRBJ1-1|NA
CASSLDETVIMNTEAFF
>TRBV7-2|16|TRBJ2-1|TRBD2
CASTLSYGTSRDEQFF
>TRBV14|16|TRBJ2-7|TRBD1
CASSPYAGDRVYEQYF
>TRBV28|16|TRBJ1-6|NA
CASSTTVTGYNSPLHF
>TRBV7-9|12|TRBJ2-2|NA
CASSSGNRELFF
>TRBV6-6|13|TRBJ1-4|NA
CASSPGVNEKLFF
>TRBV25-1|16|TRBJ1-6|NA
CASSPRGDSYNSPLHF
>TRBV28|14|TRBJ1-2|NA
CASSLINSAGGYTF
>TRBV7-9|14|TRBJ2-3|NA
CASSLSLSTDTQYF
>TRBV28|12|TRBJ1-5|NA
CASTPSNQPQHF
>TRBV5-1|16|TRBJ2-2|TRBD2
CASSLVAGANTGELFF
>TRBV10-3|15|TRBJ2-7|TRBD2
CAISDRGGAGTEQYF
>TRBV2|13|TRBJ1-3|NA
CASSGGGRNTIYF
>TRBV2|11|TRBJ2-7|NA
CASSGESFLYF